Detailed here is one T cell receptor (beta chain). Its antigen remains unknown. Treatment noted: oral pan-JAK inhibitor, 5-10 mg twice daily. Samples from alopecia areata patients were lesional scalp punch biopsies and peripheral blood. This CDR3 comprises 14 residues. V shed 6 bases and J 4 bases; nucleotides not matched to a gene: 8. Germline-derived CDR1 and CDR2 are MDHEN and SYDVKM. This specimen belongs to a study of CD8+ T cells in alopecia areata. Study outcomes and limitations: Throughout tofacitinib, many expanded lesional clones continued to persist in scalp and blood.

Sequencing relied on a cDNA template that was reverse transcribed from extracted RNA. TCRdb keeps only in-frame clones here, not all; method: immunoSEQ multiplex PCR. The sample holds about 200,000 clones, 35% to 40% seen once. The material was CD4+ T cells sorted from blood, obtained at approximately week 30, from a patient treated with tofacitinib. The TCR originated in a human donor with alopecia areata. This chain joins TRBV28 and TRBJ1-2; 7 bases map to TRBD1. CDR3 loop: CASRGGDRVYGYTF. CDR3 sequence (DNA): TGTGCCAGCAGGGGAGGGGACAGAGTCTATGGCTACACCTTC.